This entry describes one T cell receptor (beta chain). Its antigen is not known. This specimen comes from a study of shared clonotypes between healthy human individuals. About the research overall: CD4 naive and memory got three plates each, CD8 naive two, CD8 memory one. Study results and limitations: Naive subsets usually exceeded memory subsets in estimated richness.

For every subset, genomic DNA was evenly distributed across several immunoSEQ plates. Each replicate PCR on the sorted subsets used 150 to 200 ng DNA (roughly 30,000 T cell genomes). Clones were read by immunoSEQ multiplex PCR, and TCRdb kept only the in-frame ones, dropping some. The sample lists more than 1,200,000 clones; just under 99% were seen once. This CDR3 comprises 15 residues. The germline V gene has CDR1 KGHSH and CDR2 LQKENI. V lost 5 bases to trimming and J lost 0 bases, with 8 bases between them. This sequence originates from a man aged 30 to 39 in good health. The chain is built from TRBV18 and TRBJ2-6, with a tentative D call TRBD1 (5 bases). Sequenced: naive CD4+ T cells sorted from blood. Subset noted: CD45RA+ positively selected. The chain's CDR3 is CASSSTVSGANVLTF. Here the CDR3 DNA reads TGTGCCAGCTCATCGACAGTCTCTGGGGCCAACGTCCTGACTTTC.